A selection of T cell receptor beta chains follows, all from one sample in a study of shared clonotypes between healthy human individuals. TCRdb's table, derived via immunoSEQ multiplex PCR, lists solely in-frame clones and lacks some. The data show 600,000 or so clones, 85% to 95% seen once. Specimen: naive CD8+ T cells sorted from blood. The receptors originated from a woman aged 25 to 39 in good health. CDR3s leave out the opening cysteine and the closing phenylalanine or tryptophan. A D gene is named only where the DNA matches it firmly. Size tells how often a clone was seen (once, few, many) or the class of an expanded clone, and some rows leave it out.

V gene	clone size	J gene	D gene	CDR3 protein
TRBV7-8	-	TRBJ1-2	TRBD1	ASSPRDRGTYGYT
TRBV27	-	TRBJ2-1	TRBD1	ASVDRDRVNNEQF
TRBV6-1	-	TRBJ2-3	TRBD2	ASSVYSSGSADTQY
TRBV28	-	TRBJ2-7	-	ASSSRSSGYYEQY
TRBV4-1	-	TRBJ1-1	-	ASSQDARAGRAF
TRBV7-8	-	TRBJ2-7	TRBD1	ASSLGLAGGASGEQY
TRBV4-2	once	TRBJ2-2	TRBD2	ASSQDSWGLAGETNTGELF
TRBV5-1	-	TRBJ1-2	-	ASSPPGGLDGYT
TRBV7-9	-	TRBJ2-1	-	ASSLPQGGHTYNEQF
TRBV28	-	TRBJ2-7	-	ASSSPSGLYEQY
TRBV10-2	-	TRBJ2-2	-	ASSDPWGERPGELF
TRBV2	once	TRBJ2-7	-	ASRPDYIKTYEQY
TRBV5-1	-	TRBJ2-7	TRBD1	ASSLGSGQGYEQY
TRBV4-2	-	TRBJ2-1	TRBD2	ASSQGVSREGLYNEQF
TRBV7-9	-	TRBJ2-3	TRBD1	ASSLPGGITDTQY
TRBV28	-	TRBJ2-1	TRBD2	ASTRAGDSYNEQF
TRBV5-6	-	TRBJ2-1	TRBD2	ASSFAGGGYNEQF
TRBV28	-	TRBJ2-3	TRBD2	ASERESTGTDTQY
TRBV5-4	-	TRBJ2-7	TRBD1	ASSLEQGAYEQY
TRBV11-2	-	TRBJ2-5	-	ASSRGGGAPRYLHETQY
TRBV9	once	TRBJ1-4	TRBD1	ASSGQGPKLF
TRBV7-6	-	TRBJ2-6	-	ASSLMGSGANVLT
TRBV6-5	-	TRBJ1-3	TRBD1	ASSAQPTGGNTIY
TRBV28	-	TRBJ2-7	TRBD2	ASQRGREISYEQY
TRBV6-6	-	TRBJ2-7	-	ASSLGTDGSYEQY
TRBV5-5	-	TRBJ2-7	TRBD1	ASSLLPTGQVAYEQY
TRBV28	-	TRBJ2-1	-	ASSSGLVDEQF
TRBV13	-	TRBJ1-3	-	ASSPRQGSGNTIY
TRBV7-9	-	TRBJ1-4	-	ASPPDSSTNEKLF
TRBV7-9	-	TRBJ2-7	-	ASSLVEGISGEQY
TRBV7-2	-	TRBJ1-2	-	ASSLDQGRCGYT
TRBV30	-	TRBJ2-3	TRBD2	AWIDGLAGYTDTQY
TRBV10-3	-	TRBJ2-3	TRBD2	AISESVLAGAADTQY
TRBV27	-	TRBJ2-7	TRBD2	ASSFEGAGEGEQY
TRBV30	once	TRBJ1-6	-	AWREYTDNSPLH
TRBV11-3	-	TRBJ2-6	-	ASSVSGANVLT
TRBV9	-	TRBJ2-3	TRBD2	ASSSVGLAGDTQY
TRBV19	-	TRBJ2-7	-	ASSMVQGVYYEQY
TRBV18	-	TRBJ2-1	-	ASSFGGNEQF
TRBV19	-	TRBJ1-1	-	ASRQIDSGPEAF
TRBV15	-	TRBJ2-4	-	ATSRVRSASEY
TRBV6-5	-	TRBJ2-7	-	ASSYASPGSYEQY
TRBV9	-	TRBJ2-7	-	ASSSDPTRSSYEQY
TRBV5-1	-	TRBJ2-7	TRBD1	ASSFFAQGQGISEQY
TRBV10-2	-	TRBJ1-1	TRBD1	ASSDGTGRAEAF
TRBV28	-	TRBJ1-1	-	ATLTELMNTEAF
TRBV19	once	TRBJ2-1	-	ASDEGSGNEQF
TRBV19	-	TRBJ1-4	-	ASSIQGTTNEKLF
TRBV27	-	TRBJ2-3	TRBD2	ASSPTGGRAYDTQY
TRBV19	-	TRBJ2-1	TRBD1	ASISTDRVYNEQF
TRBV28	-	TRBJ2-7	-	ASSLDSGGEQY
TRBV4-2	-	-	-	ASSAEYPREQY
TRBV15	-	TRBJ2-2	-	ATSRGLPTGELF